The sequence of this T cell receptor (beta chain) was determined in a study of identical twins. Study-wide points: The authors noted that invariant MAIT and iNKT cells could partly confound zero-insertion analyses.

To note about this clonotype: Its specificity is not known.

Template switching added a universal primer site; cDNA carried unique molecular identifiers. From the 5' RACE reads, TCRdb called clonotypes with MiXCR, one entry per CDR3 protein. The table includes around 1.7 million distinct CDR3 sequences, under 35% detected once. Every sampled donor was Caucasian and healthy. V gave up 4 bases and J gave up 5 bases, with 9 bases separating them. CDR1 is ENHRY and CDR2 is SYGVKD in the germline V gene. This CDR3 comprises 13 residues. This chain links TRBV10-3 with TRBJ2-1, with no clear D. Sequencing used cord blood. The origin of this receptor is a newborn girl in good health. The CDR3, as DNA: TGTGCCATCAGTGCTGAGGTCAACAATGAGCAGTTCTTC. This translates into CAISAEVNNEQFF.